This T cell receptor (beta chain) emerged from a study of T cells in tuberculosis. Repertoires were generated with immunoSEQ multiplex PCR, while TCRdb's copy carries only in-frame clones and drops some. The table lists 30,000 to 40,000 clones, roughly 92% of them singletons, with about 2.2% in the top ten. Trimming shortened V by 2 bases and J by 5 bases, and 11 bases separated the two germline ends. CDR1 is SGDLS, CDR2 YYNGEE, per germline. This CDR3 comprises 13 residues. The clonotype was recovered from a donor between 10 and 29 years old with latent tuberculosis or without tuberculosis infection. This chain links TRBV9 with TRBJ2-7, with TRBD1 as a possible D gene (5 bases). The sample consisted of PBMCs. CDR3: CASSVQGNDEQYF. DNA of the CDR3: TGTGCCAGCAGCGTTCAGGGCAATGACGAGCAGTACTTC.